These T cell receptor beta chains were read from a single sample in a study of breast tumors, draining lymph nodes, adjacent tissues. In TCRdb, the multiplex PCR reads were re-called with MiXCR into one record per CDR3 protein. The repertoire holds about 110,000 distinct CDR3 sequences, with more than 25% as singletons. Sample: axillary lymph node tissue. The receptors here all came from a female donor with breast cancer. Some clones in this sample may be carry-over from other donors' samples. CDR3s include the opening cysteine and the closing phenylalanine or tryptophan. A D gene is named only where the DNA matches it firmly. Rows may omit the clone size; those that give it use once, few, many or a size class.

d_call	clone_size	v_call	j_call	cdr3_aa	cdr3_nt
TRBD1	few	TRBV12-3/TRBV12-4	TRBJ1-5	CASRPQGVGQPQHF	TGTGCCAGCAGACCCCAGGGGGTAGGGCAGCCCCAGCATTTT
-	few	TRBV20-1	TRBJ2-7	CSASTGRGALGEQYF	TGTAGTGCTTCTACGGGACGGGGGGCACTTGGGGAGCAGTACTTC
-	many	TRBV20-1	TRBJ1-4	CSAAVGPSTNEKLFF	TGCAGTGCTGCCGTAGGACCTTCAACTAATGAAAAACTGTTTTTT
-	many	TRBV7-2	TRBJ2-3	CASSLDLRGRITDTQYF	TGTGCCAGCAGCTTAGACTTGCGGGGAAGAATCACAGATACGCAGTATTTT
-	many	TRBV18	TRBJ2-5	CASSGGVTNQETQYF	TGTGCCAGCTCAGGAGGGGTAACAAACCAAGAGACCCAGTACTTC
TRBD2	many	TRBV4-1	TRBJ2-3	CASSLLAGGSTDTQYF	TGCGCCAGCAGCCTCCTAGCGGGAGGTAGCACAGATACGCAGTATTTT
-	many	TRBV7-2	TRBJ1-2	CASSPSRRGLEFGYTF	TGTGCCAGCAGCCCCAGCCGACGGGGGTTGGAGTTTGGCTACACCTTC
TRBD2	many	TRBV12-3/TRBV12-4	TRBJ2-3	CASSSGLRTDTQYF	TGTGCCAGCAGCTCGGGACTACGCACAGATACGCAGTATTTT
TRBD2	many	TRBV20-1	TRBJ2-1	CSAHGVAGGPYNEQFF	TGCAGTGCCCATGGGGTGGCGGGGGGCCCCTACAATGAGCAGTTCTTC
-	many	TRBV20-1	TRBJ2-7	CSARGPPSYEQYF	TGCAGTGCTAGGGGCCCCCCGTCCTACGAGCAGTACTTC
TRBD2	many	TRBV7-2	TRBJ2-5	CASSLESGGRETQYF	TGTGCCAGCAGCTTAGAAAGCGGGGGCCGAGAGACCCAGTACTTC
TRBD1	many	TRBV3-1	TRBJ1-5	CASSQGKPGQAYYSNQPQHF	TGTGCCAGCAGCCAAGGTAAACCGGGACAGGCCTATTATAGCAATCAGCCCCAGCATTTT
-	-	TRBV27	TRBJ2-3	CASSLEGFSTDTQYF	TGTGCCAGCAGTTTGGAGGGGTTTAGCACAGATACGCAGTATTTT
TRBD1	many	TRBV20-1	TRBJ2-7	CSASGDRGHEQYF	TGCAGTGCTAGTGGGGACAGGGGCCACGAGCAGTACTTC
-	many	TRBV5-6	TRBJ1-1	CASSSGNTEAFF	TGTGCCAGCAGCTCTGGGAACACTGAAGCTTTCTTT
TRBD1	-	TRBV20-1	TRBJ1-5	CSAPGQGTISNQPQHF	TGCAGTGCTCCGGGACAGGGGACAATTAGCAATCAGCCCCAGCATTTT
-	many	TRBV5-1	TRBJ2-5	CASSLARGHTETQYF	TGCGCCAGCAGCCTGGCCCGCGGGCACACAGAGACCCAGTACTTC
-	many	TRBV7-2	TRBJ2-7	CASSARNSYEQYF	TGTGCCAGCAGCGCACGGAACTCCTACGAGCAGTACTTC
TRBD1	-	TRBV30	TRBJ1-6	CARSSGTDNPPLHF	TGTGCCCGGAGCTCCGGGACAGATAATCCACCCCTCCACTTT
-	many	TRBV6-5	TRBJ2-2	CASSYSGFSVNTGELFF	TGTGCCAGCAGTTACTCGGGTTTTAGCGTGAACACCGGGGAGCTGTTTTTT
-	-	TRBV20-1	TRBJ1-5	CSARVQEGAYQPQHF	TGCAGTGCTAGAGTTCAGGAGGGAGCTTATCAGCCCCAGCATTTT
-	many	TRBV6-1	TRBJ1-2	CASRLREYGYTF	TGTGCCAGCAGGTTGAGGGAGTATGGCTACACCTTC
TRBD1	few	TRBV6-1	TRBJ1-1	CASRPGQATIEDEAFF	TGTGCCAGCAGACCCGGACAGGCGACTATCGAGGATGAAGCTTTCTTT
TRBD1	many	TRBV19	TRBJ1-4	CASRHPGQSNEKLFF	TGTGCCAGTAGGCACCCGGGACAGTCGAATGAAAAACTGTTTTTT
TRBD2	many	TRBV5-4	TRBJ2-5	CASSFNDGGQETQYF	TGTGCCAGCAGCTTCAATGACGGGGGGCAAGAGACCCAGTACTTC
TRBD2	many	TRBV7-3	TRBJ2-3	CASSLLAGGKSDTQYF	TGTGCCAGCAGCTTGCTAGCGGGGGGGAAATCAGATACGCAGTATTTT
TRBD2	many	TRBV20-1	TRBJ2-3	CSASGRSTDTQYF	TGCAGTGCTAGCGGGAGGAGCACAGATACGCAGTATTTT
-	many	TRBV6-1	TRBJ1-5	CASSERNTVQPQHF	TGTGCCAGCAGTGAGAGGAACACAGTTCAGCCCCAGCATTTT
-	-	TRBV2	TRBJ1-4	CASSDGGGEKLFF	TGTGCCAGCAGTGATGGGGGAGGTGAAAAACTGTTTTTT
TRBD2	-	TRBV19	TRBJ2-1	CASTSLAGGPLNEQFF	TGTGCCAGTACCTCACTAGCGGGAGGCCCCCTCAATGAGCAGTTCTTC
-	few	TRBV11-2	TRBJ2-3	CASSLTGTGTQYF	TGTGCCAGCAGCTTAACTGGCACAGGTACGCAGTATTTT
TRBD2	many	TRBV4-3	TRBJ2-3	CASSQSAGGWGTDTQYF	TGCGCCAGCAGCCAATCGGCGGGGGGTTGGGGCACAGATACGCAGTATTTT
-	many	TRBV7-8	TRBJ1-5	CASSFSGSNQPRHF	TGTGCCAGCAGCTTCTCCGGGAGCAATCAGCCCCGGCATTTT
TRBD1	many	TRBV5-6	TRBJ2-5	CASSKSGGETQYF	TGTGCCAGCAGCAAATCAGGGGGAGAGACCCAGTACTTC
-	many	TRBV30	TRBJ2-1	CAWSPMRQGEQFF	TGTGCCTGGAGTCCCATGCGGCAGGGTGAGCAGTTCTTC
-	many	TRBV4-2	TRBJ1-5	CASSQDLIGQPQHF	TGTGCCAGCAGCCAAGATCTGATAGGTCAGCCCCAGCATTTT
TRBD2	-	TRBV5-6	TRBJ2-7	CASSLPGTSVEQYF	TGTGCCAGCAGCTTGCCCGGGACTAGCGTCGAGCAGTACTTC
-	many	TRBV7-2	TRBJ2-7	CASSPIGANYEQYF	TGTGCCAGCAGCCCCATAGGAGCCAACTACGAGCAGTACTTC
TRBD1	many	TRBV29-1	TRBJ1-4	CSVKTGGLGEKLFF	TGCAGCGTTAAGACAGGGGGGTTGGGTGAAAAACTGTTTTTT
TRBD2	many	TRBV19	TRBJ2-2	CASSILRWTSGGENTGELFF	TGTGCCAGTAGTATATTACGATGGACTAGCGGGGGAGAAAACACCGGGGAGCTGTTTTTT
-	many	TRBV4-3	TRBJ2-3	CASSQDYDSRTDTQYF	TGCGCCAGCAGCCAAGACTACGACTCCCGCACAGATACGCAGTATTTT
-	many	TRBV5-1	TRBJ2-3	CASSLAVSTDTQYF	TGCGCCAGCAGCTTGGCCGTCAGCACAGATACGCAGTATTTT
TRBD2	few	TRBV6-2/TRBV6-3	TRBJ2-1	CASSTDPSSGASYNEQFF	TGTGCCAGCAGTACAGACCCCAGTAGCGGGGCATCCTACAATGAGCAGTTCTTC
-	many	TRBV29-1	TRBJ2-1	CSVGGGFSYNEQFF	TGCAGCGTTGGAGGGGGGTTCTCCTACAATGAGCAGTTCTTC
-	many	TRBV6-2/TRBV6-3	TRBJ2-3	CASSYGRGTDTQYF	TGTGCCAGCAGCTACGGGCGGGGCACAGATACGCAGTATTTT
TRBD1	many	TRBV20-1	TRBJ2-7	CSARGDRESYEQYF	TGCAGTGCTAGAGGGGACAGGGAGTCCTACGAGCAGTACTTC
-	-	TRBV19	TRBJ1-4	CASSRGNGNEKLFF	TGTGCCAGTAGTAGGGGGAACGGTAATGAAAAACTGTTTTTT
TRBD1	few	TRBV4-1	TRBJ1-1	CASSQGDRMNTEAFF	TGCGCCAGCAGCCAGGGGGACAGGATGAACACTGAAGCTTTCTTT
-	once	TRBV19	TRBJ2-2	CASKVGKELFF	TGTGCCAGTAAGGTGGGCAAGGAGCTGTTTTTT
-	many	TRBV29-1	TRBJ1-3	CSVGVYSGNTIYF	TGCAGCGTTGGGGTGTACTCTGGAAACACCATATATTTT
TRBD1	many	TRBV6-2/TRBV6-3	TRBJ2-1	CASSYFAQGDEQFF	TGTGCCAGCAGTTACTTTGCACAGGGGGATGAGCAGTTCTTC
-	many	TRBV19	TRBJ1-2	CASSAPGFDGYTF	TGTGCCAGTAGTGCCCCGGGTTTCGATGGCTACACCTTC
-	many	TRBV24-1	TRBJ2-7	CATSDGYEQYF	TGTGCCACCAGTGATGGCTACGAGCAGTACTTC